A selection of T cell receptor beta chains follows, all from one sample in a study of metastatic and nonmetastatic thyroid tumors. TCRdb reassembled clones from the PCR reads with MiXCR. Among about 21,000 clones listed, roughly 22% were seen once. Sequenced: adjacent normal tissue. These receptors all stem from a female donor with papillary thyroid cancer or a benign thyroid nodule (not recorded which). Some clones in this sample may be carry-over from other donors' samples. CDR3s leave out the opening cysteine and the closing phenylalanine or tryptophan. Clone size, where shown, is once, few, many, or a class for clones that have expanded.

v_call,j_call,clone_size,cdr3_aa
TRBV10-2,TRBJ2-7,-,AIGREAHYEQY
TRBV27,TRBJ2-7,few,ASRPGGPLYEQY
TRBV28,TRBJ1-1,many,ASRPREAAFEAF
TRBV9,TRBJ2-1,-,ASSVESNEQF
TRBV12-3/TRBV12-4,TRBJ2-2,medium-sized,ATKTDVTNTGELF
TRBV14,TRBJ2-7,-,ASSSDREWFDEQY
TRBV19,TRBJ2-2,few,ASSILASGGELF
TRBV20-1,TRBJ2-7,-,SASETSGRNEQY
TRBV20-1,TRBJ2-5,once,SSPLTSGRVWTQY
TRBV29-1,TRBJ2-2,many,SVGSGELF
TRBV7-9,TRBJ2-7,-,ASSLGQGFDEQY
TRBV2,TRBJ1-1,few,ASSAQGGLNTEAF
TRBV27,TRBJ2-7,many,ASSLGAGLTYEQY
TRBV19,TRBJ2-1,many,ASSRGYNEQF
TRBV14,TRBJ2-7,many,ASSQGRREGLAGAHEQY
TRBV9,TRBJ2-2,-,ASSGRAGMETGELF
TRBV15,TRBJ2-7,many,ATSRDSTFSSYEQY
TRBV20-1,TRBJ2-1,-,SAHSAAGSYNEQF
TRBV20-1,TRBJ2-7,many,SASGQGETYEQY
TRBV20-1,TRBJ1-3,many,SATPTSLESGNTIY
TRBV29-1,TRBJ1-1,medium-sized,SIRQLWGTSTEAF
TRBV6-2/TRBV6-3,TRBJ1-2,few,ASSYWDSLRGYT
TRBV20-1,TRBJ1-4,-,SARTGANEKLS
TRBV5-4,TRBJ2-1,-,ASSLAGLIGRAFEQF
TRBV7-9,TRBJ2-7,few,ASSLGSPNEQY
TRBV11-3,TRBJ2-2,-,ASSTGSAGELF
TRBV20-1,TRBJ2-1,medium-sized,SASEGGEGNEQF